The 15 T cell receptor beta chains reported below all come from one sample, sequenced in a study of T cells in Graves' hyperthyroidism and ophthalmopathy. Amplified regions were TCR beta CDR3 sequences from RNA transcripts. The HTBI primer set drove a first-round RT-PCR of the TCR CDR3. MiXCR, applied by TCRdb to the multiplex PCR reads, yields one record per CDR3 protein. The data contain just under 750,000 distinct CDR3 sequences, about 35% of them singletons. Sequenced: blood. The receptors shown here come from a woman aged 40 to 50 with Graves' hyperthyroidism.

This clonotype was picked up many times. V is TRBV12-3 or TRBV12-4 and J is TRBJ2-7; D call uncertain. This CDR3 has 12 residues. Trimming shortened V by 3 bases and J by 5 bases, and 8 bases separated the two germline ends. The DNA of the CDR3 is TGTGCCAGCAGTTTCACCGTAAACGAGCAGTACTTC. Translating gives CASSFTVNEQYF.

The gene calls are TRBV4-2 and TRBJ1-2; 7 nucleotides agree with TRBD1. J was trimmed by 6 bases and V by 3 bases; bases with no gene match: 7. The length of the CDR3 is 14 residues. CDR1 LGHNA and CDR2 YNFKEQ come from the germline V gene. CDR3 region: CASSQSDRADGYTF. The CDR3 bases are TGTGCCAGCAGCCAGTCAGACAGGGCCGATGGCTACACCTTC.

The chain couples TRBV12-3 or TRBV12-4 to TRBJ1-2, with D maybe TRBD1 (5 bases). This CDR3 has 13 residues. Trimming shortened V by 8 bases and J by 0 bases, and 10 bases separated the two germline ends. The CDR3 DNA reads as TGTGCCAGCGGGGACGCCTCTAACTATGGCTACACCTTC. It yields the protein CASGDASNYGYTF.

This clonotype was seen repeatedly, ten times or more. The CDR3 protein is CASSLIRNSYEQYF. The CDR3 DNA sequence: TGTGCCAGCAGCTTAATCAGGAACTCCTACGAGCAGTACTTC. This chain links TRBV7-8 with TRBJ2-7, with D uncertain. The CDR3 has 14 residues. The V end was cut by 2 bases, the J end by 0 bases, with 8 bases between. Germline V CDR1 and CDR2: SGHVS, FQNEAQ.

For this clonotype: A read error is possible here, since a much larger clone lies one base away. The chain has TRBV10-2 and TRBJ1-5; a weak D match, TRBD1 (6 bases). The germline CDR1 and CDR2 sequences are WSHSY and SAAADI. The CDR3 is 16 amino acids. The CDR3 nucleotides are TGCGCCGGCAGTGAGAATGGGGGCTATAGCAATCAGCCCCAGCATTTT. It translates to CAGSENGGYSNQPQHF.

On this clonotype itself: The germline gene is not matched at one end of the junction; a read error may be the cause. The gene calls are TRBV29-1 and TRBJ1-1; no reliable D call. The CDR3 totals 13 residues. The germline V gene has CDR1 SQVTM and CDR2 ANQGSEA. The CDR3 DNA reads TGCAGCGTTGAAAGGCCCCTGAACACTGAAGCTTTCTGG. Amino acid sequence: CSVERPLNTEAFW.

The J gene is TRBJ2-3, the V gene TRBV29-1; possibly TRBD1 or TRBD2 for D (5 bases each). Germline V gene data show CDR1 as SQVTM and CDR2 as ANQGSEA. Trimming pared 4 bases from V and 5 bases from J, leaving 16 bases between. The CDR3 is 14 residues long. CDR3 nucleotide sequence: TGCAGCGTTGTAGGGGCGCCCGGGGTAGATACGCAGTATTTT. This encodes CSVVGAPGVDTQYF.

The chain couples TRBV10-3 to TRBJ2-2, with D possibly being TRBD1 (6 bases). Germline V gene lookup returns CDR1 ENHRY and CDR2 SYGVKD. The CDR3 has 14 residues. V was cut by 2 bases and J by 6 bases, with 10 bases left in between. The chain's CDR3 is CAISEATGPGELFF. CDR3 in DNA: TGTGCCATCAGTGAGGCGACAGGACCCGGGGAGCTGTTTTTT.

This clonotype was seen only once. Being one base from a much bigger clone, this may be a read error. The V and J genes are TRBV7-9 and TRBJ2-5, with 10 nucleotides matching TRBD1. The CDR3 is made up of 15 amino acids. Germline V gene data show CDR1 as SEHNR and CDR2 as FQNEAQ (reference sequence). This CDR3 reads CVSSPGTGEVETQYF. CDR3 bases: TGTGTCAGCAGCCCCGGGACAGGGGAGGTAGAGACCCAGTACTTC.

The V call is TRBV20-1, the J call TRBJ2-2, with 14 bases aligning to TRBD2. Per germline, CDR1 DFQATT and CDR2 SNEGSKA (reference sequence). The CDR3 spans 18 residues. V lost 4 bases to trimming and J lost 5 bases; unmatched junction nucleotides: 12. The CDR3 here is CSAITGTSGRMGTGELFF. CDR3 DNA sequence: TGCAGTGCTATAACCGGGACTAGCGGGAGAATGGGTACCGGGGAGCTGTTTTTT.

This clonotype has only a few counts. V gene TRBV9 combines with J gene TRBJ1-3; 12 bases line up with TRBD1. Germline CDR1 reads SGDLS; CDR2 reads YYNGEE. CDR3 length: 17 amino acids. Trimming at V came to 3 bases and at J to 4 bases, leaving 8 bases not matched to a gene. The CDR3 DNA reads as TGTGCCAGCAGCGCCCGGGGACAGGGGGCGTTGGGAAACACCATATATTTT. As protein: CASSARGQGALGNTIYF.

The chain carries TRBV19 and TRBJ1-1; 7 bases line up with TRBD1. Unmatched junction bases numbered 9, after V lost 5 bases and J lost 0 bases. CDR1 is LNHDA, CDR2 SQIVND, per germline (reference sequence). This CDR3 spans 16 amino acids. Here the CDR3 reads CASSGRQGVMNTEAFF. The CDR3, as DNA: TGTGCCAGTAGTGGCCGGCAGGGGGTAATGAACACTGAAGCTTTCTTT.

There are a few counts of this clonotype. The CDR3 region is CASSSGWSTNYGYTF. The CDR3 DNA sequence: TGTGCCAGCAGTTCGGGGTGGAGCACTAACTATGGCTACACCTTC. The chain is built from TRBV12-3 or TRBV12-4 and TRBJ1-2; D not certain. This CDR3 is 15 amino acids long. The germline V and J ends were trimmed by 4 bases and 0 bases, with 12 bases remaining between them.

This clonotype showed up many times. The chain links TRBV19 to TRBJ1-1; the match to TRBD1 covers 10 bases. Germline V lookup: CDR1 LNHDA, CDR2 SQIVND (reference sequence). With V trimmed by 3 bases and J by 9 bases, 7 bases remained unmatched. This CDR3 has 14 residues. The CDR3 nucleotides read TGTGCCAGTAGTATTGGGGACAGGGGAAGAAAAGCTTTCTTT. It codes for CASSIGDRGRKAFF.

The V and J genes are TRBV25-1 and TRBJ1-2, with TRBD1 matching 7 bases. Germline CDR1 reads MGHDK; CDR2 reads SYGVNS. This CDR3 has 15 residues. V shed 6 bases and J 5 bases; nucleotides not matched to a gene: 12. CDR3 DNA sequence: TGTGCCAGCAGCCCAGCCCGGACAGGCAGTTATGGCTACACCTTC. Translated, it gives CASSPARTGSYGYTF.